Only a few counts were recorded for the clone carrying this T cell receptor (beta chain). Antigen specificity is unknown. Germline values: CDR1 LGHNA, CDR2 YNFKEQ. Trimming took 0 bases from V and 0 from J, leaving 11 bases between them. There are 16 residues in the CDR3. The data stem from a study of blood T cells in healthy people across ages. Overall study findings and caveats: Higher diversity and more naive CD4+ cells were features of long-lived donors, compared to aged donors.

Together with a sample-barcoded 5' primer, a J-beta primer mix was included in a second PCR lasting roughly 6 to 12 cycles. Sequencing of every sample gave 2.5 million or more CDR3-containing paired-end reads. A single record per CDR3 protein comes from TCRdb applying MiXCR to the 5' RACE reads. The data show over 950,000 distinct CDR3 sequences, under 40% seen once. The J gene is TRBJ1-2, the V gene TRBV4-2, with D perhaps TRBD1 (6 bases). The source of this sequence is a man between 18 and 29 years old in good health. The sequenced material came from blood. CDR3 in DNA: TGTGCCAGCAGCCAAGATCCCCAGGGGACTAACTATGGCTACACCTTC. Its translation: CASSQDPQGTNYGYTF.